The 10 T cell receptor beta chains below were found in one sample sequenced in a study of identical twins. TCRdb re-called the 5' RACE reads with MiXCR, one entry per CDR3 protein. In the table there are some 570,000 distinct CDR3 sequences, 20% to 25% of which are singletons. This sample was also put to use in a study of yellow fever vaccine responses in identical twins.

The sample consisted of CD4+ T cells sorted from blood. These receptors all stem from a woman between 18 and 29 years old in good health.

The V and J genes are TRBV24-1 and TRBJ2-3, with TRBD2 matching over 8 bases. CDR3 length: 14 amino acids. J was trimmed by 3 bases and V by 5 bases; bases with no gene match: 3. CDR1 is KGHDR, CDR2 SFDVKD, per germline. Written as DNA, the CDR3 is TGTGCCACCAGTGGTAGCGGGATTACAGATACGCAGTATTTT. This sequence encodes CATSGSGITDTQYF.

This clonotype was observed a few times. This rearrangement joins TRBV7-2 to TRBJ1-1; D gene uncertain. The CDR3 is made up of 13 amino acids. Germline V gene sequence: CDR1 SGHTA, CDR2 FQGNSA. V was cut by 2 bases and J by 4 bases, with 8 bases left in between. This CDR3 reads CASSLLRTTEAFF. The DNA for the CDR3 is TGTGCCAGCAGCTTATTGCGTACCACTGAAGCTTTCTTT.

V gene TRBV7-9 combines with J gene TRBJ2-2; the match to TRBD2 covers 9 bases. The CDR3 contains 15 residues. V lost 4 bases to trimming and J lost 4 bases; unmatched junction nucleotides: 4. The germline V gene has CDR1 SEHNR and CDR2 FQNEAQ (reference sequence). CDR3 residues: CASSSTSGITGELFF. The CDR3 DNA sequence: TGTGCCAGCAGCTCGACTAGCGGCATCACCGGGGAGCTGTTTTTT.

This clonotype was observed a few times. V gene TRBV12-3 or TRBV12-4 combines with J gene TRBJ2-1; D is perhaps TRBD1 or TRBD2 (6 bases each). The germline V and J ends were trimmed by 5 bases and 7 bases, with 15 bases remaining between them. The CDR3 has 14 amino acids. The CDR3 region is CASSTGTAGNEQFF. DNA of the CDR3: TGTGCCAGCAGTACAGGGACTGCGGGGAATGAGCAGTTCTTC.

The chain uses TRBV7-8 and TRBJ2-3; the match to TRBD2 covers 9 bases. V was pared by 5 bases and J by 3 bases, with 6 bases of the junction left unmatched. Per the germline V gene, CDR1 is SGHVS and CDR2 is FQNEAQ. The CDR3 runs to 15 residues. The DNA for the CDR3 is TGTGCCAGCAGCCATATAGCGGGAGCAACAGATACGCAGTATTTT. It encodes CASSHIAGATDTQYF. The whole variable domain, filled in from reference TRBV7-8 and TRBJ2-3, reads GAGVSQSPRYKVAKRGQDVALRCDPISGHVSLFWYQQALGQGPEFLTYFQNEAQLDKSGLPSDRFFAERPEGSVSTLKIQRTQQEDSAVYLCASSHIAGATDTQYFGPGTRLTVL.

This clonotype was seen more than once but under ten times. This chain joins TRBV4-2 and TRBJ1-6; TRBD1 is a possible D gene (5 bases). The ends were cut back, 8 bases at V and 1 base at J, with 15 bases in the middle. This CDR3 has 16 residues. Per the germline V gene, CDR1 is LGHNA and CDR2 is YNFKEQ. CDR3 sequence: CASGKTPGSYNSPLHF. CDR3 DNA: TGTGCCAGCGGCAAAACACCAGGGTCCTATAATTCACCCCTCCACTTT.

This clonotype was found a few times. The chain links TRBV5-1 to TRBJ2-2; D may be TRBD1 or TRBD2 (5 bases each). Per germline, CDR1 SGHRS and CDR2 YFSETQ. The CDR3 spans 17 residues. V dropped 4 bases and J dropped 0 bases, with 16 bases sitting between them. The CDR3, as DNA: TGCGCCAGCAGCACTAACCGGGACCCGACGAACACCGGGGAGCTGTTTTTT. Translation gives CASSTNRDPTNTGELFF.

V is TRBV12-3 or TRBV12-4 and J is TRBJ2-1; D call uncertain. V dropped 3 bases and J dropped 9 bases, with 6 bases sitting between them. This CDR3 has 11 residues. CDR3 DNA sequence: TGTGCCAGCAGTTTGACGGGTGAGCAGTTCTTC. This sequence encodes CASSLTGEQFF.

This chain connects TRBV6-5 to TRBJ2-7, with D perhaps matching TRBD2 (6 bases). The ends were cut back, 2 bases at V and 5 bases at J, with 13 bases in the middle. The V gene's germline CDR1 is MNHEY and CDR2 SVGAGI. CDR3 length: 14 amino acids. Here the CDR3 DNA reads TGTGCCAGCAGTTACGGGACTCCGAAGGACGAGCAGTACGTC. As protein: CASSYGTPKDEQYV.

The CDR3 reads CSVVQGNTEAFF. In nucleotides, the CDR3 is TGCAGCGTTGTACAGGGTAACACTGAAGCTTTCTTT. The chain uses TRBV29-1 and TRBJ1-1; TRBD1 is a possible D gene (6 bases). Trimming took off 4 bases at V and 2 bases at J, with 8 bases between the two ends. CDR3 length equals 12 residues. CDR1 SQVTM and CDR2 ANQGSEA come from the germline V gene.